Listed below are T cell receptor beta chains from one sample, sequenced in a study of shared clonotypes between healthy human individuals. Libraries were prepared by immunoSEQ multiplex PCR; TCRdb keeps only in-frame clonotypes and omits some of them. The data show about 2,100,000 clones, about 93% seen once. Sequencing was carried out using naive CD8+ T cells from PBMCs. The receptors derive from a man between 18 and 29 years old in good health. Some clones in this sample may be carry-over from other donors' samples. CDR3s include the opening cysteine and the closing phenylalanine or tryptophan. A D gene is named only where the DNA matches it firmly. Clone size appears in some rows only: once, few, many, or a class for an expanded clone.

d_call j_call v_call clone_size cdr3_aa cdr3_nt
TRBD1 TRBJ1-2 TRBV10-3 NA CAISALAGGDGYTF TGTGCCATCAGCGCCCTCGCAGGGGGCGATGGCTACACCTTC
NA TRBJ2-1 TRBV28 NA CASSLWVGKDNEQFF TGTGCCAGCAGTTTATGGGTAGGGAAAGACAATGAGCAGTTCTTC
NA TRBJ1-4 TRBV7-9 NA CASTLRVATNEKLFF TGTGCCAGCACGCTTCGAGTTGCAACTAATGAAAAACTGTTTTTT
NA TRBJ2-5 TRBV7-9 NA CASSLAGSLTGETQYF TGTGCCAGCAGCTTAGCGGGGAGCCTAACGGGAGAGACCCAGTACTTC
NA TRBJ1-5 TRBV28 NA CASSPSGSAQPQHF TGTGCCAGCAGTCCATCAGGGTCGGCTCAGCCCCAGCATTTT
TRBD1 TRBJ1-5 TRBV4-1 NA CASSQDGRGLNQPQHF TGCGCCAGCAGCCAAGACGGCAGGGGGTTAAACCAGCCCCAGCATTTT
NA TRBJ2-5 TRBV28 NA CASSLASWETQYF TGTGCCAGCAGTTTAGCTAGCTGGGAGACCCAGTACTTC
NA TRBJ2-1 TRBV18 NA CASSPGPYNEQFF TGTGCCAGCTCACCGGGACCATACAATGAGCAGTTCTTC
NA TRBJ2-2 TRBV6-1 once CATRTVNTGELFF TGTGCCACTAGGACAGTCAACACCGGGGAGCTGTTTTTT
NA TRBJ1-2 TRBV28 NA CASRLLGAGLGYTF TGTGCCAGCAGACTCCTTGGGGCAGGGTTGGGCTACACCTTC
TRBD2 TRBJ2-3 TRBV5-6 NA CASGIAGSTDTQYF TGTGCCAGTGGGATAGCGGGGAGCACAGATACGCAGTATTTT